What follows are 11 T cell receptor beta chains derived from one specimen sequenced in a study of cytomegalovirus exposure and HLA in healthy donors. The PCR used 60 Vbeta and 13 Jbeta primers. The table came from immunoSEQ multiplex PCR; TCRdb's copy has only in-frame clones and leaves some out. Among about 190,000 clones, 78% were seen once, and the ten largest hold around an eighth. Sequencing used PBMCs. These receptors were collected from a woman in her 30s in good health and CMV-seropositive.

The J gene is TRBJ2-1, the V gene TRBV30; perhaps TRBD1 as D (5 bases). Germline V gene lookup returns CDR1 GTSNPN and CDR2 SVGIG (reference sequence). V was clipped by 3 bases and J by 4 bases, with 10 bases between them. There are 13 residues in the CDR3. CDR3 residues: CAWRQGLYNEQFF. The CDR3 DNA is TGTGCCTGGAGGCAGGGCCTATACAATGAGCAGTTCTTC.

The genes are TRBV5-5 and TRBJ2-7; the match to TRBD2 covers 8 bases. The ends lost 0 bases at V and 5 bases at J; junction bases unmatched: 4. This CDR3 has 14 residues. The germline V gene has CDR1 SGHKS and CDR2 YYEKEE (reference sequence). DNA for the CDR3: TGTGCCAGCAGCTTGGCGGGAGGGCCCAACGAGCAGTACTTC. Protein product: CASSLAGGPNEQYF.

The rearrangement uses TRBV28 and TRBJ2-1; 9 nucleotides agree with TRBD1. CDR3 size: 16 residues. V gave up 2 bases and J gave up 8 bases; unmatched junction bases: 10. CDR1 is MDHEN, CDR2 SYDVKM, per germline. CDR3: CASSLSPGQGFDEQFF. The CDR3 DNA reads TGTGCCAGCAGTTTAAGTCCGGGACAGGGTTTCGATGAGCAGTTCTTC.

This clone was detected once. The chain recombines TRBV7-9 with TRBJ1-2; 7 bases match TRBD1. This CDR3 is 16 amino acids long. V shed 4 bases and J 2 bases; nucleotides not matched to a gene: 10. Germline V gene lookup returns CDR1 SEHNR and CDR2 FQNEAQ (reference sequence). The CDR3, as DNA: TGTGCCAGCAGCTCCGGAGGGGCAGGGGGGAACTATGGCTACACCTTC. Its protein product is CASSSGGAGGNYGYTF.

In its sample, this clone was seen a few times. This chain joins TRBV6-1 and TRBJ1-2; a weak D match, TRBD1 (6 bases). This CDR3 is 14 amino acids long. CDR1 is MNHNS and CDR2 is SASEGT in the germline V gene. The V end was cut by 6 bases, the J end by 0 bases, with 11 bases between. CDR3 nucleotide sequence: TGTGCCAGCAGGGCTGGACAGTCTAACTATGGCTACACCTTC. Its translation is CASRAGQSNYGYTF.

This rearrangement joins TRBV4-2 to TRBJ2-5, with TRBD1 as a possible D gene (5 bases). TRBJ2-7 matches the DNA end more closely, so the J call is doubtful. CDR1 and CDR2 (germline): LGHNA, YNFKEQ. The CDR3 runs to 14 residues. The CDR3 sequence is CASSQDRGTYEQYF. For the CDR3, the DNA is TGTGCCAGCAGCCAAGATAGGGGTACCTACGAGCAGTACTTC.

The CDR3 protein is CAWSRVGGTEAFF. The CDR3, as DNA: TGTGCCTGGAGTCGGGTAGGTGGGACTGAAGCTTTCTTT. The chain is built from TRBV30 and TRBJ1-1; no reliable D call. V lost 2 bases, J lost 5 bases, and 12 bases lay in between. The CDR3 contains 13 residues. CDR1 is GTSNPN and CDR2 is SVGIG in the germline V gene (reference sequence).

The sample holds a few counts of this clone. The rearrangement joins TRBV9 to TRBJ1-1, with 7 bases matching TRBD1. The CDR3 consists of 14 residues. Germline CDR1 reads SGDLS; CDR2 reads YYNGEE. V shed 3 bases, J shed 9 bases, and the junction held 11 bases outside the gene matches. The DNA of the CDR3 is TGTGCCAGCAGCGACCTAGGGGGCAGCCACCAAGCTTTCTTT. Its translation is CASSDLGGSHQAFF.

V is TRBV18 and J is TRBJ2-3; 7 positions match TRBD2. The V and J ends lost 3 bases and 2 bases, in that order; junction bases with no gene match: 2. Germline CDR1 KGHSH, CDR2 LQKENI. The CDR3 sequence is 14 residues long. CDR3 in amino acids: CASSPGGNTDTQYF. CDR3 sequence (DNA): TGTGCCAGCTCACCGGGGGGGAACACAGATACGCAGTATTTT.

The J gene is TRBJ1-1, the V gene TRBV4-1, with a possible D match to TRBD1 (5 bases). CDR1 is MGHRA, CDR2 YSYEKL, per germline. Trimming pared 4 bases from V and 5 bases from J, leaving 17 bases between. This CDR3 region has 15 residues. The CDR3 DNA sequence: TGCGCCAGCAGCCCCCGGGGGGGGGAGAGGACTGAAGCTTTCTTT. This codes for CASSPRGGERTEAFF.

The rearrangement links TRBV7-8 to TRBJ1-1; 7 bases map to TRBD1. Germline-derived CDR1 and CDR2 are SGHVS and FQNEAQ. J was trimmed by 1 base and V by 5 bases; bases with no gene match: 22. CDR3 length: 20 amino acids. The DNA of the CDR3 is TGTGCCAGCAGCAACCGATACAGGGTTCAGGGGAGGACAGGGAACACTGAAGCTTTCTTT. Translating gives CASSNRYRVQGRTGNTEAFF.